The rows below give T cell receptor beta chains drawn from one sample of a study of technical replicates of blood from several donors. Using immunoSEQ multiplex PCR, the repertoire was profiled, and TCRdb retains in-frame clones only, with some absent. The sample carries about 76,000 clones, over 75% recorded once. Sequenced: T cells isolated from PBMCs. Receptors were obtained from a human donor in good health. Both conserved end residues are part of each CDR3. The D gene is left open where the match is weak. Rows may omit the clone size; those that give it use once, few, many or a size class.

CDR3 protein: CASSLTGIGELFF; CDR3 DNA: TGCGCCAGCAGCTTGACGGGAATCGGGGAGCTGTTTTTT; J gene: TRBJ2-2; V gene: TRBV5-1; clone size: .; D gene: .
CDR3 protein: CASNLGQGHQPQHF; CDR3 DNA: TGTGCCAGTAACTTGGGACAGGGGCATCAGCCCCAGCATTTT; J gene: TRBJ1-5; V gene: TRBV19; clone size: .; D gene: TRBD1
CDR3 protein: CASTSLRSNEQFF; CDR3 DNA: TGCGCCAGCACCAGCCTCCGGAGTAATGAGCAGTTCTTC; J gene: TRBJ2-1; V gene: TRBV4-1; clone size: .; D gene: .
CDR3 protein: CASSLPGLAGVGQFF; CDR3 DNA: TGTGCCAGCAGCTTACCGGGACTAGCGGGAGTTGGGCAGTTCTTC; J gene: TRBJ2-1; V gene: TRBV11-1; clone size: .; D gene: TRBD2
CDR3 protein: CASSEARGIGEKLFF; CDR3 DNA: TGTGCCAGCAGTGAAGCTCGGGGGATTGGTGAAAAACTGTTTTTT; J gene: TRBJ1-4; V gene: TRBV6-1; clone size: .; D gene: .
CDR3 protein: CASRGGGRVANEQFF; CDR3 DNA: TGTGCCAGCAGAGGAGGGGGGAGGGTGGCAAATGAGCAGTTCTTC; J gene: TRBJ2-1; V gene: TRBV6-5; clone size: .; D gene: .
CDR3 protein: CAIAGLARIDTQYF; CDR3 DNA: TGTGCCATCGCGGGACTAGCGAGAATAGATACGCAGTATTTT; J gene: TRBJ2-3; V gene: TRBV10-3; clone size: .; D gene: TRBD2
CDR3 protein: CATSGNPFFGQGYGYTF; CDR3 DNA: TGTGCCACCAGCGGAAACCCGTTTTTTGGACAGGGCTATGGCTACACCTTC; J gene: TRBJ1-2; V gene: TRBV15; clone size: few; D gene: TRBD1
CDR3 protein: CASRGIQGFNQPQHF; CDR3 DNA: TGTGCCAGTAGGGGCATTCAGGGCTTCAATCAGCCCCAGCATTTT; J gene: TRBJ1-5; V gene: TRBV19; clone size: .; D gene: .
CDR3 protein: CASSPRQSPYTEAFF; CDR3 DNA: TGTGCCAGCAGTCCCCGACAGTCGCCGTACACTGAAGCTTTCTTT; J gene: TRBJ1-1; V gene: TRBV28; clone size: .; D gene: .
CDR3 protein: CASSLFDAGTDTQYF; CDR3 DNA: TGCGCCAGCAGCTTGTTCGACGCGGGTACAGATACGCAGTATTTT; J gene: TRBJ2-3; V gene: TRBV5-1; clone size: .; D gene: .
CDR3 protein: CASSGDRESSGANVLTF; CDR3 DNA: TGTGCCAGCAGTGGGGACAGGGAGAGCTCTGGGGCCAACGTCCTGACTTTC; J gene: TRBJ2-6; V gene: TRBV6-4; clone size: .; D gene: TRBD1
CDR3 protein: CASSQEGLPSHEQFF; CDR3 DNA: TGTGCCAGCAGCCAAGAGGGGCTTCCCAGCCATGAGCAGTTCTTC; J gene: TRBJ2-1; V gene: TRBV4-2; clone size: .; D gene: .
CDR3 protein: CASAGGGGELFF; CDR3 DNA: TGTGCCAGCGCAGGGGGCGGCGGGGAGCTGTTTTTT; J gene: TRBJ2-2; V gene: TRBV6-4; clone size: .; D gene: TRBD1
CDR3 protein: CASSLNLNSGGFTDTQYF; CDR3 DNA: TGTGCCAGCAGCTTAAATCTTAATAGCGGGGGGTTCACAGATACGCAGTATTTT; J gene: TRBJ2-3; V gene: TRBV7-9; clone size: .; D gene: TRBD2
CDR3 protein: CASSSGTLYNEQFF; CDR3 DNA: TGTGCCAGCTCATCCGGGACACTTTACAATGAGCAGTTCTTC; J gene: TRBJ2-1; V gene: TRBV18; clone size: .; D gene: .
CDR3 protein: CASGLTSGTFKADTQYF; CDR3 DNA: TGTGCCAGCGGCCTGACTAGCGGGACATTCAAAGCAGATACGCAGTATTTT; J gene: TRBJ2-3; V gene: TRBV11-2; clone size: .; D gene: TRBD2
CDR3 protein: CATTLPGHRRGTGELFF; CDR3 DNA: TGTGCCACCACCCTGCCGGGACACCGACGGGGAACCGGGGAGCTGTTTTTT; J gene: TRBJ2-2; V gene: TRBV15; clone size: .; D gene: .
CDR3 protein: CASSVSPIGSYEQYF; CDR3 DNA: TGTGCCAGCAGCGTAAGCCCAATCGGCTCCTACGAGCAGTACTTC; J gene: TRBJ2-7; V gene: TRBV9; clone size: .; D gene: .
CDR3 protein: CASSLREMDYTF; CDR3 DNA: TGTGCCAGCAGCTTGAGGGAAATGGACTACACCTTC; J gene: TRBJ1-2; V gene: TRBV11-2; clone size: .; D gene: .
CDR3 protein: CASSYTDTQYF; CDR3 DNA: TGTGCCAGCAGCTACACAGATACGCAGTATTTT; J gene: TRBJ2-3; V gene: TRBV2; clone size: .; D gene: .
CDR3 protein: CASSDRGRVNHNEQFF; CDR3 DNA: TGTGCCAGCAGCGACCGGGGTAGGGTAAATCACAATGAGCAGTTCTTC; J gene: TRBJ2-1; V gene: TRBV7-9; clone size: .; D gene: .
CDR3 protein: CASSILVAGGNYNEQFF; CDR3 DNA: TGTGCCAGTAGTATTCTGGTAGCGGGGGGTAACTACAATGAGCAGTTCTTC; J gene: TRBJ2-1; V gene: TRBV19; clone size: .; D gene: TRBD2
CDR3 protein: CASSFLAGGKTDTQYF; CDR3 DNA: TGTGCCAGCAGCTTCCTAGCGGGAGGGAAAACAGATACGCAGTATTTT; J gene: TRBJ2-3; V gene: TRBV9; clone size: once; D gene: TRBD2
CDR3 protein: CASRPLRTGDSYEQYF; CDR3 DNA: TGTGCCAGCAGACCCCTCCGGACAGGGGACTCCTACGAGCAGTACTTC; J gene: TRBJ2-7; V gene: TRBV28; clone size: .; D gene: TRBD1
CDR3 protein: CASSPSGGVSAYEQYF; CDR3 DNA: TGTGCCAGCAGCCCTAGCGGGGGGGTAAGCGCCTACGAGCAGTACTTC; J gene: TRBJ2-7; V gene: TRBV9; clone size: .; D gene: TRBD2